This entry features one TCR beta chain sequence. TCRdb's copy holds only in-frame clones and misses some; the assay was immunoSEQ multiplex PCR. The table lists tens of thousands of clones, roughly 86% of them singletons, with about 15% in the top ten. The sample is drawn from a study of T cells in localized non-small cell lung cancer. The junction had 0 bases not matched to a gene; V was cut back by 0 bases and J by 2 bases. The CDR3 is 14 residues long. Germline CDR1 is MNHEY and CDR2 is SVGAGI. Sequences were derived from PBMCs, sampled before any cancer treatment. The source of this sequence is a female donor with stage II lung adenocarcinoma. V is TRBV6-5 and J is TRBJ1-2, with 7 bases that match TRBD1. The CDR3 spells CASSYSGGNYGYTF. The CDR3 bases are TGTGCCAGCAGTTACTCAGGGGGCAACTATGGCTACACCTTC.